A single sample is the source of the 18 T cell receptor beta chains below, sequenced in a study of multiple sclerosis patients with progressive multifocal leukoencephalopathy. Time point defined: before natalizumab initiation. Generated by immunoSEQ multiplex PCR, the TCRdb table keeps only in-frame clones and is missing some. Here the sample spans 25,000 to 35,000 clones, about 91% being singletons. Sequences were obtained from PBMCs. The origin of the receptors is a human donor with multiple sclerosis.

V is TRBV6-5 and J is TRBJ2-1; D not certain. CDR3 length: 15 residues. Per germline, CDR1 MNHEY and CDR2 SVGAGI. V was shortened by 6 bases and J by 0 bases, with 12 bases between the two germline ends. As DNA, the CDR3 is TGTGCCAGCAGAGCTGGTGCTAGCTCCTACAATGAGCAGTTCTTC. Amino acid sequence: CASRAGASSYNEQFF.

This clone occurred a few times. Here the CDR3 DNA reads TGTGCCTGGAAGCTAGCGGGAGAATACAATGAGCAGTTCTTC. Residues: CAWKLAGEYNEQFF. V gene TRBV30 combines with J gene TRBJ2-1; 10 bases agree with TRBD2. V was clipped by 4 bases and J by 4 bases; unmatched bases: 4. The CDR3 sequence is 14 residues long. Germline CDR1 reads GTSNPN; CDR2 reads SVGIG (reference sequence).

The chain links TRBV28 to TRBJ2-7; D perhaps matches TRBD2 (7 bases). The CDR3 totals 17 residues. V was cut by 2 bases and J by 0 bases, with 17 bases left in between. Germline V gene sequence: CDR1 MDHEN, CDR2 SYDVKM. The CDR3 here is CASSLRGGRRLSYEQYF. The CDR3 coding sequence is TGTGCCAGCAGTTTAAGGGGGGGTAGGAGGCTCTCCTACGAGCAGTACTTC.

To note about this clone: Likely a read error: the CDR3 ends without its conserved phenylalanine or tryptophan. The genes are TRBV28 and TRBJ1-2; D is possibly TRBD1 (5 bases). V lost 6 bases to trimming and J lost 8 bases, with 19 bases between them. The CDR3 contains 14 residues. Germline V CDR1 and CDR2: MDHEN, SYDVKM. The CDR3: CASSIGGGAEGYTV. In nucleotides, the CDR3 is TGTGCCAGCAGCATCGGGGGGGGAGCGGAAGGCTACACCGTC.

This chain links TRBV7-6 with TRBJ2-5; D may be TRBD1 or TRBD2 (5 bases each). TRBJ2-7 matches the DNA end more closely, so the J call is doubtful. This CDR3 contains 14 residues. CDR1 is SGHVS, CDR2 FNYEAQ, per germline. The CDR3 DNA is TGTGCCAGCAGCCCGGGACCTCCCCCCTACGAGCAGTACTTC. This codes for CASSPGPPPYEQYF.

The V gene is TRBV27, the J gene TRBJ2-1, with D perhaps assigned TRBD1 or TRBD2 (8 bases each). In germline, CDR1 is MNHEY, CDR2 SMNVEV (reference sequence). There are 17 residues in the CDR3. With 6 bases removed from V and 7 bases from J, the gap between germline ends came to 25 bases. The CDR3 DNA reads TGTGCCAGCAGCCGTAGTAGGGTAGCGGGGACAGGAAATGAGCAGTTCTTC. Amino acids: CASSRSRVAGTGNEQFF.

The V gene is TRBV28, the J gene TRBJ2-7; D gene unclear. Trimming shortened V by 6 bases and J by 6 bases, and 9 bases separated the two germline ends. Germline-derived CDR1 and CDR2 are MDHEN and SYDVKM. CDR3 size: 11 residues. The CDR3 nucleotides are TGTGCCAGCAGCCGACCCCCCGAGCAGTACTTC. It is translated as CASSRPPEQYF.

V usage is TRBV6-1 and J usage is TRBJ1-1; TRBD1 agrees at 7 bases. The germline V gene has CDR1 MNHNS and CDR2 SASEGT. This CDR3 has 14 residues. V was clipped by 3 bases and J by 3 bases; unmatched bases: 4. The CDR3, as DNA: TGTGCCAGCAGTGAGAGCACAGGGGACACTGAAGCTTTCTTT. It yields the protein CASSESTGDTEAFF.

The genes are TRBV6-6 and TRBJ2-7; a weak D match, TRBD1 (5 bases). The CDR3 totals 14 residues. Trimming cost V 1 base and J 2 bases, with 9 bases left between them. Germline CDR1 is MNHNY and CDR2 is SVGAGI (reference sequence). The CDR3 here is CASSYLTGTYEQYF. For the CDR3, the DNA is TGTGCCAGCAGTTACTTAACAGGAACCTACGAGCAGTACTTC.

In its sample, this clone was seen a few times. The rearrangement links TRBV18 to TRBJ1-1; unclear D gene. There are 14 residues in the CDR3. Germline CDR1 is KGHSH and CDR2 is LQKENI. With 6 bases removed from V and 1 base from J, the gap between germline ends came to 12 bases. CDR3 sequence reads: CASSPSWGNTEAFF. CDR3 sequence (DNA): TGTGCCAGCTCCCCAAGTTGGGGGAACACTGAAGCTTTCTTT.

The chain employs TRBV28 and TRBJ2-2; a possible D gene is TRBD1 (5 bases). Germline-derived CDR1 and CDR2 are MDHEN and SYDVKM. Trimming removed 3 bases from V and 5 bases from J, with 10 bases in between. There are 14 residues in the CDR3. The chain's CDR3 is CASSLGQETGELFF. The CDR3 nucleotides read TGTGCCAGCAGTTTGGGGCAGGAGACCGGGGAGCTGTTTTTT.

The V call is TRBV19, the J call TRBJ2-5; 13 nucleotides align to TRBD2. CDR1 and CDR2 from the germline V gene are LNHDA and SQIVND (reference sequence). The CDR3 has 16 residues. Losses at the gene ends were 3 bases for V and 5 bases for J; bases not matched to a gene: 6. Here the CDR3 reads CASSIRTSGSSETQYF. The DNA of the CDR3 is TGTGCCAGTAGTATCCGGACTAGCGGGAGTTCTGAGACCCAGTACTTC. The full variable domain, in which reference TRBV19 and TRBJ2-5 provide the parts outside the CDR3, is DGGITQSPKYLFRKEGQNVTLSCEQNLNHDAMYWYRQDPGQGLRLIYYSQIVNDFQKGDIAEGYSVSREKKESFPLTVTSAQKNPTAFYLCASSIRTSGSSETQYFGPGTRLLVL.

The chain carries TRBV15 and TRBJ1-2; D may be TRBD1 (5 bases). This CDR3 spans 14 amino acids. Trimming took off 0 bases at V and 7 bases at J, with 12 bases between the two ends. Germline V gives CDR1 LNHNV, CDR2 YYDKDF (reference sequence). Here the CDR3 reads CATSRDGQGGGYTF. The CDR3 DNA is TGTGCCACCAGCAGAGATGGCCAGGGAGGTGGCTACACCTTC.

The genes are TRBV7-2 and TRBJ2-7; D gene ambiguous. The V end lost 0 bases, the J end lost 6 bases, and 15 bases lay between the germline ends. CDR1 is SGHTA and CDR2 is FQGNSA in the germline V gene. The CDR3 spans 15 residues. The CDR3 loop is CASSLASRRSAEQYF. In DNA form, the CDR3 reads TGTGCCAGCAGCTTAGCTTCACGACGGTCCGCCGAGCAGTACTTC.

In DNA, the CDR3 is TGTGCCAGCAGCCCACAGGGGAAGTACTACGAGCAGTACTTC. Translation gives CASSPQGKYYEQYF. J is TRBJ2-7 and V is TRBV5-6; 7 bases line up with TRBD1. The CDR3 totals 14 residues. The V and J ends lost 4 bases and 3 bases, in that order; junction bases with no gene match: 7. Germline V gene data show CDR1 as SGHDT and CDR2 as YYEEEE.

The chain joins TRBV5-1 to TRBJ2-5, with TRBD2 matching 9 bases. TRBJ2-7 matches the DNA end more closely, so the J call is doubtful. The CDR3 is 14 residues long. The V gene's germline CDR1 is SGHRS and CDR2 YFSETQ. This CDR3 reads CASSTPGLANEQYF. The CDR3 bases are TGCGCCAGCAGCACACCGGGACTAGCTAACGAGCAGTACTTC.

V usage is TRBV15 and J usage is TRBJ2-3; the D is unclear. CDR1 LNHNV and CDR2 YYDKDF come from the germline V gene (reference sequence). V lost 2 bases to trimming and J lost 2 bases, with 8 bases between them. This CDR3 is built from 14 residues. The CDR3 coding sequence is TGTGCCACCAGCAGATCAGGTTACACAGATACGCAGTATTTT. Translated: CATSRSGYTDTQYF.

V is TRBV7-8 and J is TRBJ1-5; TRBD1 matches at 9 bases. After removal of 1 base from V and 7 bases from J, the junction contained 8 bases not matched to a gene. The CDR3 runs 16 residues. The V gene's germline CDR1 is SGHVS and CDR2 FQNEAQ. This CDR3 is CASSLEPGQGQQPQHF. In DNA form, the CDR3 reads TGTGCCAGCAGCTTAGAACCGGGACAGGGACAACAGCCCCAGCATTTT.